This T cell receptor beta chain was captured in a study of graft-versus-host responses after intestinal transplantation. About the research overall: All of the recipients had induction that used anti-thymocyte globulin, then tacrolimus and steroids for 2 to 3 years. General study points: Early HvG declines after transplant were associated with peak circulating GvH clone levels. Within the allografts of patients who had graft-donor T cell macrochimerism, graft-versus-host to host-versus-graft clonal ratios were high. Investigators detected GvH clones in recipient marrow, with some emerging earlier in ileum or blood.

The V gene's germline CDR1 is SGHNT and CDR2 YYREEE (reference sequence). The CDR3 runs 15 residues. V shed 4 bases and J 3 bases; nucleotides not matched to a gene: 2. About this clone: What it binds is not known.

Profiling relied on immunoSEQ multiplex PCR, and the TCRdb table lists in-frame clones only, not all of them. The sample includes about 10,000 clones, around 91% of them seen just once. The sample here was PBMCs, taken roughly 44 days after intestinal transplant. This TCR derives from a human patient who received an intestinal transplant, so some T cells may come from the graft donor. The chain joins TRBV5-4 to TRBJ2-5, with 14 bases matching TRBD2. The CDR3 DNA sequence: TGTGCCAGCAGCCCGGGACTAGCGGGGGAAGAGACCCAGTACTTC. The encoded protein is CASSPGLAGEETQYF.